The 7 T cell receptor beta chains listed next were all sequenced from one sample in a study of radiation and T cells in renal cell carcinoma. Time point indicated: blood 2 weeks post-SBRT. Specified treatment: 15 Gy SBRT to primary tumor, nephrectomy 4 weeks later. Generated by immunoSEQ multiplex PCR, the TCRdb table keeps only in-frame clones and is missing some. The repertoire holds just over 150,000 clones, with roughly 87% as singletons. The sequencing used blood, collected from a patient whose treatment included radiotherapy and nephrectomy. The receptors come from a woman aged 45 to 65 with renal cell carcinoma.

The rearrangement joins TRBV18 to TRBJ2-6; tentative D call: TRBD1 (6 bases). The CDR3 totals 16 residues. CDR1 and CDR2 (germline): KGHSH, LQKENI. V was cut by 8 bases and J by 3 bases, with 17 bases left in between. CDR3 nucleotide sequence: TGTGCCAGCGCCGACCCTACAGGGTTTGGGGCCAACGTCCTGACTTTC. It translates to CASADPTGFGANVLTF.

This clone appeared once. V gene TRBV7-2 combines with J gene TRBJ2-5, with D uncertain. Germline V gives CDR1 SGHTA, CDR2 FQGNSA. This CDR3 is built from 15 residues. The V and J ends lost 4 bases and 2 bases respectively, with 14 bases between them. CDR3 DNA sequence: TGTGCCAGCAGCTCCGCCGGTAGCAGACAAGAGACCCAGTACTTC. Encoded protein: CASSSAGSRQETQYF.

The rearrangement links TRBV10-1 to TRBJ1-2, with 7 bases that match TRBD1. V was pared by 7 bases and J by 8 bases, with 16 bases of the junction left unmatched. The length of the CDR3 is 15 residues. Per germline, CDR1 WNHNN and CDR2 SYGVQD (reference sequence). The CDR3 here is CASNPLGGGGGGYTF. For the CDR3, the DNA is TGCGCCAGCAACCCTCTCGGAGGGGGCGGAGGAGGCTACACCTTC.

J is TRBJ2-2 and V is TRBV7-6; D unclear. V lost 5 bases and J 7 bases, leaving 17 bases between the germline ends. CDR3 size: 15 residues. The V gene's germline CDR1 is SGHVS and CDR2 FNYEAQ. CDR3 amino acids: CASSPRSPWDGELFF. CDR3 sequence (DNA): TGTGCCAGCAGCCCCCGGTCACCTTGGGACGGGGAGCTGTTTTTT.

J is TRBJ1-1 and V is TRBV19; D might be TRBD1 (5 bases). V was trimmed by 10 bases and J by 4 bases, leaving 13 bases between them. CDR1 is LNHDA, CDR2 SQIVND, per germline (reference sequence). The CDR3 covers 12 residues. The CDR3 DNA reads TGTGCCATGAGGGGCCCTGGCACTGAAGCTTTCTTT. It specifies CAMRGPGTEAFF. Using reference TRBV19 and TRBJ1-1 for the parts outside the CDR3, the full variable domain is DGGITQSPKYLFRKEGQNVTLSCEQNLNHDAMYWYRQDPGQGLRLIYYSQIVNDFQKGDIAEGYSVSREKKESFPLTVTSAQKNPTAFYLCAMRGPGTEAFFGQGTRLTVV.

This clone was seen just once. The CDR3 DNA sequence: TGTGCCAGCAGCCAGACAGGCTCCCATAACTATGGCTACACCTTC. Translated, it gives CASSQTGSHNYGYTF. V usage is TRBV5-6 and J usage is TRBJ1-2; TRBD1 is a possible D gene (6 bases). The CDR3 contains 15 residues. The V and J ends lost 4 bases and 1 base respectively, with 14 bases between them. Germline lookup yields CDR1 SGHDT and CDR2 YYEEEE.

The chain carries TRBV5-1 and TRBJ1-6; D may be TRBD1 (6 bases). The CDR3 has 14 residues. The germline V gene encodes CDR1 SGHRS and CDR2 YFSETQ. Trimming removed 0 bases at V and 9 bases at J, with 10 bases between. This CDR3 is CASSLGGAGSPLHF. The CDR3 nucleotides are TGCGCCAGCAGCTTGGGGGGGGCTGGTTCACCCCTCCACTTT.